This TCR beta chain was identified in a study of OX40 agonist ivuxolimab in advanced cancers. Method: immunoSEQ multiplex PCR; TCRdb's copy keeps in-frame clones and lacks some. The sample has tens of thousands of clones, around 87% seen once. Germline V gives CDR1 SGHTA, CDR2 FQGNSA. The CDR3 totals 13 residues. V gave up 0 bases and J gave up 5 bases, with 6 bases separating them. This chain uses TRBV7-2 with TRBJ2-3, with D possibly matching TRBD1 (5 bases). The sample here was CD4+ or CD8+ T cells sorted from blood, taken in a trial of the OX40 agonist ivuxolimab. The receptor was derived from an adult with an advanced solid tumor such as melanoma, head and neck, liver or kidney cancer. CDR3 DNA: TGTGCCAGCAGCTTAGCCAGGGAAGATACGCAGTATTTT. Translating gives CASSLAREDTQYF. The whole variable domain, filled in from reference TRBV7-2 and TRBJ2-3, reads GAGVSQSPSNKVTEKGKDVELRCDPISGHTALYWYRQSLGQGLEFLIYFQGNSAPDKSGLPSDRFSAERTGGSVSTLTIQRTQQEDSAVYLCASSLAREDTQYFGPGTRLTVL.